This TCR beta chain was captured by sequencing in a study of shared clonotypes between healthy human individuals. Study conclusions and caveats: On the whole, naive subsets had larger estimated richness than memory subsets had.

The input for sorted-subset replicate PCRs was approximately 190 ng DNA, tens of thousands of T cell genomes. In the original analysis: Junction-only sequences without quality scores came from ImmunoSEQ, so filtering differed. TCRdb's copy holds only in-frame clones and misses some; the assay was immunoSEQ multiplex PCR. V, J and clone size reflect that table, while D and trimming were determined from the DNA. The sample yields roughly 660,000 clones, less than 95% seen once. This clone was counted once. Its antigen is currently unknown. The CDR3 runs 11 residues. V lost 6 bases to trimming and J lost 8 bases; unmatched junction nucleotides: 3. From germline, CDR1 is SQVTM and CDR2 ANQGSEA.

Sequenced: memory CD8+ T cells from PBMCs. Subset of the sample: CD45RO+ cells pooled with CCR7-negative TemRA cells. The chain has TRBV29-1 and TRBJ1-2, with 10 nucleotides matching TRBD1. This clonotype was sampled from a man younger than 35 in good health. Some clones in this sample may be carry-over from other donors' samples. CDR3 loop: CSVDRGRGYTF. The CDR3 DNA sequence: TGCAGCGTAGACAGGGGGCGCGGCTACACCTTC.